Listed below are T cell receptor beta chains from one sample, sequenced in a study of control samples from healthy donors and cancer patients. Data came from immunoSEQ multiplex PCR; TCRdb stores just in-frame clones and leaves some out. Of some 150,000 clones in the sample, 94% are singletons; the top ten hold over 10%. Material for sequencing was blood. These receptors were taken from a man in his forties in good health. CDR3s include the opening cysteine and the closing phenylalanine or tryptophan. The D gene is left open where the match is weak. A row's size may be missing; if present it is once, few, many or a size class.

D: TRBD1; V: TRBV28; size: .; J: TRBJ1-2; DNA: TGTGCCAGCAGAAACACAGGGGGCGCTAACTATGGCTACACCTTC; CDR3: CASRNTGGANYGYTF
D: TRBD2; V: TRBV28; size: .; J: TRBJ2-7; DNA: TGTGCCAGCAAGGAGGGGACTAGCGGGAGCTACGAGCAGTACTTC; CDR3: CASKEGTSGSYEQYF
D: TRBD1; V: TRBV28; size: .; J: TRBJ1-1; DNA: TGTGCCACAGGGGGCAGGAACACTGAAGCTTTCTTT; CDR3: CATGGRNTEAFF
D: .; V: TRBV11-2; size: .; J: TRBJ1-2; DNA: TGTGCCAGCAGCTCCAGGGGTGGAGGCTACACCTTC; CDR3: CASSSRGGGYTF
D: .; V: TRBV23-1; size: .; J: TRBJ2-2; DNA: TGCGCCAGCAGTCGGCATTTCGCGAACACCGGGGAGCTGTTTTTT; CDR3: CASSRHFANTGELFF
D: TRBD1; V: TRBV15; size: .; J: TRBJ1-6; DNA: TGTGCCACCAGCAAAACAGGGGATGGCTCACCCCTCCACTTT; CDR3: CATSKTGDGSPLHF
D: .; V: TRBV28; size: .; J: TRBJ1-2; DNA: TGTGCCAGCAGCTCCCACTCCTACACCTTC; CDR3: CASSSHSYTF
D: .; V: TRBV5-1; size: .; J: TRBJ2-1; DNA: TGCGCCAGCAGCGAGCTTGCCAGTGGGGGGAGGAATGAGCAGTTCTTC; CDR3: CASSELASGGRNEQFF
D: TRBD1; V: TRBV29-1; size: .; J: TRBJ1-1; DNA: TGCAGCGTCGTATCGACAGGGGGCACTGAAGCTTTCTTT; CDR3: CSVVSTGGTEAFF
D: .; V: TRBV25-1; size: .; J: TRBJ1-6; DNA: TGTGCCAGCAGAAGACTTGCTAGGTCACCCCTCCACTTT; CDR3: CASRRLARSPLHF
D: TRBD2; V: TRBV27; size: .; J: TRBJ2-3; DNA: TGTGCCAGCAGTCCGGGACTAGCGAAACGCACAGATACGCAGTATTTT; CDR3: CASSPGLAKRTDTQYF
D: TRBD1; V: TRBV27; size: .; J: TRBJ1-2; DNA: TGTGCCAGCAGTTTTCGACAGGGTGATGGCTACACCTTC; CDR3: CASSFRQGDGYTF
D: .; V: TRBV4-1; size: once; J: TRBJ2-2; DNA: TGCGCCAGCAGCCAACCCGGGACTACCGGGGAGCTGTTTTTT; CDR3: CASSQPGTTGELFF
D: TRBD1; V: TRBV10-3; size: once; J: TRBJ1-3; DNA: TGTGCCATCAGTGAGTCGACAGGGGGTGGTGGAAACACCATATATTTT; CDR3: CAISESTGGGGNTIYF
D: TRBD1; V: TRBV4-1; size: .; J: TRBJ1-4; DNA: TGCGCCAGCAGCCCCGGACAGGGTGCAACTAATGAAAAACTGTTTTTT; CDR3: CASSPGQGATNEKLFF
D: .; V: TRBV7-2; size: .; J: TRBJ1-1; DNA: TGTGCCAGCAGCTTACAGTCGGGGAACACTGAAGCTTTCTTT; CDR3: CASSLQSGNTEAFF
D: .; V: TRBV19; size: .; J: TRBJ1-2; DNA: TGTGCCAGTAGTGTAGTCGGGACGGCGTATGGCTACACCTTC; CDR3: CASSVVGTAYGYTF
D: .; V: TRBV10-3; size: .; J: TRBJ2-1; DNA: TGTGCCATCAGTGACACCCTCGCGAGCCCCTACAATGAGCAGTTCTTC; CDR3: CAISDTLASPYNEQFF
D: .; V: TRBV24-1; size: .; J: TRBJ2-3; DNA: TGTGCCACCAGTGGAGGAGATACGCAGTATTTT; CDR3: CATSGGDTQYF
D: .; V: TRBV6-5; size: .; J: TRBJ2-2; DNA: TGTGCCAGCAGAGTCGGGGAGCTGTTTTTT; CDR3: CASRVGELFF
D: .; V: TRBV7-2; size: .; J: TRBJ1-5; DNA: TGTGCCAGCAGCTTACGGGGACCTAATCAGCCCCAGCATTTT; CDR3: CASSLRGPNQPQHF
D: .; V: TRBV11-2; size: few; J: TRBJ2-7; DNA: TGTGCCAGCAGTTATGACGGGGCCTACGAGCAGTACTTC; CDR3: CASSYDGAYEQYF
D: TRBD1; V: TRBV4-2; size: .; J: TRBJ1-2; DNA: TGTGCCAGCAGGCCGATCGGGACAGGGAATTCTGACTATGGCTACACCTTC; CDR3: CASRPIGTGNSDYGYTF